One sample yielded the 17 T cell receptor beta chains listed below, sequenced in a study of T cell repertoires and HLA-DP antigens. Using immunoSEQ multiplex PCR, the repertoire was profiled, and TCRdb retains in-frame clones only, with some absent. This table holds around 100,000 clones, around 93% found once. These TCRs are of unknown antigen specificity. The sequenced sample was CD4+ T cells from PBMCs. The origin of the receptors is a woman aged 18-29 years in good health and CMV-seronegative.

This chain uses TRBV28 with TRBJ2-6; D ambiguous. Germline V gene data show CDR1 as MDHEN and CDR2 as SYDVKM. With 6 bases removed from V and 2 bases from J, the gap between germline ends came to 11 bases. The CDR3 has 15 residues. The CDR3: CASSRAGAGANVLTF. The CDR3 nucleotides are TGTGCCAGCAGCCGGGCAGGCGCTGGGGCCAACGTCCTGACTTTC.

As concerns this clone: Other nucleotide sequences from this sample produce the same CDR3. V gene TRBV5-1 combines with J gene TRBJ2-6; D gene uncertain. V lost 8 bases to trimming and J lost 0 bases, with 9 bases between them. There are 14 residues in the CDR3. The germline V gene encodes CDR1 SGHRS and CDR2 YFSETQ. DNA of the CDR3: TGCGCCAGTTCCGTGGGCTCTGGGGCCAACGTCCTGACTTTC. The encoded protein is CASSVGSGANVLTF.

The chain uses TRBV28 and TRBJ2-1; TRBD2 matches 10 bases. Germline V gene lookup returns CDR1 MDHEN and CDR2 SYDVKM. This CDR3 contains 16 residues. J gave up 5 bases and V 3 bases, and 7 bases lay outside the gene matches. The CDR3 region is CASSLSPGLANNEQFF. CDR3 in DNA: TGTGCCAGCAGTTTGTCACCGGGACTAGCGAACAATGAGCAGTTCTTC. The variable domain in full, completed from reference TRBV28 and TRBJ2-1, reads DVKVTQSSRYLVKRTGEKVFLECVQDMDHENMFWYRQDPGLGLRLIYFSYDVKMKEKGDIPEGYSVSREKKERFSLILESASTNQTSMYLCASSLSPGLANNEQFFGPGTRLTVL.

The chain employs TRBV29-1 and TRBJ2-5; 8 bases are a match to TRBD1. The V gene end was trimmed by 2 bases and the J gene end by 7 bases; junction bases not matched to a gene: 9. The CDR3 extends over 14 amino acids. Germline CDR1 SQVTM, CDR2 ANQGSEA. As DNA, the CDR3 is TGCAGCGTTGAAAACCGGACAGGGCTCGGGACCCAGTACTTC. Translation: CSVENRTGLGTQYF.

This chain connects TRBV4-1 to TRBJ2-7; TRBD1 aligns across 8 bases. Germline V gene lookup returns CDR1 MGHRA and CDR2 YSYEKL. The CDR3 has 16 residues. Germline trimming cut 2 bases from V and 4 bases from J; bases unmatched to any gene: 10. CDR3 nucleotide sequence: TGCGCCAGCAGCCAACCAGGGGGCGCGGCACCTTACGAGCAGTACTTC. It codes for CASSQPGGAAPYEQYF.

V gene TRBV28 combines with J gene TRBJ2-1; D ambiguous. CDR3 length equals 12 residues. Germline V lookup: CDR1 MDHEN, CDR2 SYDVKM. The V end was cut by 5 bases, the J end by 4 bases, with 6 bases between. CDR3 amino acids: CASSGPYNEQFF. CDR3 nucleotides: TGTGCCAGCAGTGGGCCTTACAATGAGCAGTTCTTC.

The V and J genes are TRBV30 and TRBJ1-3; perhaps TRBD1 as D (5 bases). The CDR3 sequence is 17 residues long. CDR1 and CDR2 (germline): GTSNPN, SVGIG (reference sequence). Trimming removed 3 bases at V and 1 base at J, with 19 bases between. The CDR3 protein is CAWRRGAAKRSGNTIYF. Here the CDR3 DNA reads TGTGCCTGGAGGAGAGGGGCCGCGAAGAGGTCTGGAAACACCATATATTTT.

This chain connects TRBV18 to TRBJ1-5; D not resolved. The CDR3 is 14 amino acids. V lost 2 bases and J 5 bases, leaving 10 bases between the germline ends. Germline lookup yields CDR1 KGHSH and CDR2 LQKENI. DNA for the CDR3: TGTGCCAGCTCACCAACCAGTAAAGATCAGCCCCAGCATTTT. This encodes CASSPTSKDQPQHF.

The chain recombines TRBV18 with TRBJ1-2; tentative D call: TRBD1 (5 bases). The germline CDR1 and CDR2 sequences are KGHSH and LQKENI. V lost 3 bases to trimming and J lost 3 bases, with 20 bases between them. The CDR3 contains 17 residues. CDR3 coding DNA: TGTGCCAGCTCACCTAGCCTCGGGGCGGGGCAGGACTATGGCTACACCTTC. Translated, it gives CASSPSLGAGQDYGYTF.

This rearrangement joins TRBV27 to TRBJ2-5; 10 nucleotides align to TRBD1. The CDR3 extends over 15 amino acids. J gave up 3 bases and V 2 bases, and 3 bases lay outside the gene matches. The germline CDR1 and CDR2 sequences are MNHEY and SMNVEV (reference sequence). The CDR3 spells CASSLQTGGEETQYF. The CDR3 nucleotides are TGTGCCAGCAGTTTACAGACAGGGGGCGAAGAGACCCAGTACTTC.

This clone was observed once. The gene calls are TRBV7-2 and TRBJ2-6; 10 bases match TRBD1. V gave up 5 bases and J gave up 3 bases; unmatched junction bases: 10. The CDR3 has 18 residues. Germline V gene data show CDR1 as SGHTA and CDR2 as FQGNSA. This chain's CDR3 is CASSMTGGKVGGANVLTF. The CDR3 coding sequence is TGTGCCAGCAGCATGACAGGGGGCAAGGTCGGTGGGGCCAACGTCCTGACTTTC.

This chain connects TRBV10-3 to TRBJ1-5; D might be TRBD1 (5 bases). There are 14 residues in the CDR3. CDR1 is ENHRY, CDR2 SYGVKD, per germline. Trimming removed 10 bases from V and 4 bases from J, with 17 bases in between. CDR3 sequence reads: CATGTGRHNQPQHF. The CDR3 region has the DNA TGTGCCACCGGAACGGGACGGCATAATCAGCCCCAGCATTTT.

The V call is TRBV6-6, the J call TRBJ1-2, with 9 bases that match TRBD1. The germline CDR1 and CDR2 sequences are MNHNY and SVGAGI (reference sequence). V was pared by 6 bases and J by 11 bases, with 13 bases of the junction left unmatched. This CDR3 region has 14 residues. CDR3 in DNA: TGTGCCAGCAGACCTACTCCCGGGACAGGGTCATACACCTTC. Translating it yields CASRPTPGTGSYTF.

The chain employs TRBV2 and TRBJ1-2, with 9 bases lining up with TRBD1. Losses at the gene ends were 6 bases for V and 8 bases for J; bases not matched to a gene: 10. From germline, CDR1 is SNHLY and CDR2 FYNNEI. This CDR3 contains 14 residues. The CDR3 loop reads CASSTTGGSGGYTF. Written as DNA, the CDR3 is TGTGCCAGCAGCACAACAGGGGGCTCGGGCGGCTACACCTTC.

CDR3 sequence reads: CASSGRLNGVRNEQFF. As DNA, the CDR3 is TGTGCCAGCAGTGGACGACTGAACGGGGTTCGGAATGAGCAGTTCTTC. The chain links TRBV25-1 to TRBJ2-1; perhaps TRBD2 as D (5 bases). The germline CDR1 and CDR2 sequences are MGHDK and SYGVNS. The CDR3 is 16 residues long. V was trimmed by 4 bases and J by 7 bases, leaving 20 bases between them. The whole variable domain, filled in from reference TRBV25-1 and TRBJ2-1, reads EADIYQTPRYLVIGTGKKITLECSQTMGHDKMYWYQQDPGMELHLIHYSYGVNSTEKGDLSSESTVSRIRTEHFPLTLESARPSHTSQYLCASSGRLNGVRNEQFFGPGTRLTVL.

V gene TRBV7-3 combines with J gene TRBJ1-3; a weak D match, TRBD1 (6 bases). Germline CDR1 reads SGHTA; CDR2 reads FQGTGA. CDR3 length: 16 residues. V lost 5 bases to trimming and J lost 0 bases, with 14 bases between them. The CDR3 DNA reads as TGTGCCAGCAGCCCACAGGGCCCCCACTCTGGAAACACCATATATTTT. This sequence encodes CASSPQGPHSGNTIYF.

This clone showed up just once. CDR3 nucleotides: TGTGCCAGCAGCTTAGTCGCGTACAATGAGCAGTTCTTC. Translation: CASSLVAYNEQFF. The chain employs TRBV7-9 and TRBJ2-1; D unresolved. Germline V gene lookup returns CDR1 SEHNR and CDR2 FQNEAQ (reference sequence). This CDR3 has 13 amino acids. V was cut by 1 base and J by 4 bases, with 5 bases left in between.